The source of this T cell receptor beta chain is a study of T cells in Graves' hyperthyroidism and ophthalmopathy. TCR beta CDR3 regions were amplified from RNA. Initially, a first-round RT-PCR of the TCR CDR3 employed the HTBI primer set. TCRdb independently ran MiXCR on the multiplex PCR reads; one entry per CDR3 protein. The table records hundreds of thousands of distinct CDR3 sequences, approximately 14% of them present only once. Many counts were recorded for this clonotype. Germline CDR1 and CDR2: MNHEY and SVGEGT. This CDR3 region has 15 residues. The V and J ends lost 6 bases and 3 bases, in that order; junction bases with no gene match: 9. Disease duration under 2 months; hyperthyroidism patients were aged 18 to 65. Criteria for exclusion of patients were uncontrolled infection, other autoimmune disease, pregnancy or lactation.

This TCR came from a woman aged 18-29 years with Graves' hyperthyroidism. The sequenced sample was blood. V usage is TRBV6-2 or TRBV6-3 and J usage is TRBJ2-7; 9 nucleotides align to TRBD2. CDR3 nucleotide sequence: TGTGCCAGCAGCGGGGTCTTAGCGGGGGACTACGAGCAGTACTTC. This codes for CASSGVLAGDYEQYF.